This T cell receptor beta chain was observed in a study of Ad26.COV2.S vaccination and SARS-CoV-2 variants. Study outcomes and limitations: Vaccine recipients surpassed placebo recipients in spike-specific TCR breadth. TCR breadth and depth analyses may have underestimated total T cell responses. The breadth of spike-specific CD8+ and CD4+ T cell responses after vaccination was reportedly substantial.

TCRdb keeps only in-frame clones here, not all; method: immunoSEQ multiplex PCR. The table records 46,000 or so clones, roughly 80% of them present only once. The germline CDR1 and CDR2 sequences are MGHRA and YSYEKL. This CDR3 is built from 15 residues. The trim removed 2 bases at V and 13 bases at J, leaving 13 bases unmatched. Notes on this clone: Its antigen is currently unknown.

The TCR sequence derives from a human donor who had recovered from COVID-19. The chain is built from TRBV4-1 and TRBJ1-2, with 10 nucleotides matching TRBD1. The material sequenced was peripheral blood, taken after recovery from COVID-19. CDR3 amino acids: CASSQPTRDRGLGTF. The CDR3 DNA sequence: TGCGCCAGCAGCCAACCAACCCGGGACAGGGGATTGGGCACCTTC.